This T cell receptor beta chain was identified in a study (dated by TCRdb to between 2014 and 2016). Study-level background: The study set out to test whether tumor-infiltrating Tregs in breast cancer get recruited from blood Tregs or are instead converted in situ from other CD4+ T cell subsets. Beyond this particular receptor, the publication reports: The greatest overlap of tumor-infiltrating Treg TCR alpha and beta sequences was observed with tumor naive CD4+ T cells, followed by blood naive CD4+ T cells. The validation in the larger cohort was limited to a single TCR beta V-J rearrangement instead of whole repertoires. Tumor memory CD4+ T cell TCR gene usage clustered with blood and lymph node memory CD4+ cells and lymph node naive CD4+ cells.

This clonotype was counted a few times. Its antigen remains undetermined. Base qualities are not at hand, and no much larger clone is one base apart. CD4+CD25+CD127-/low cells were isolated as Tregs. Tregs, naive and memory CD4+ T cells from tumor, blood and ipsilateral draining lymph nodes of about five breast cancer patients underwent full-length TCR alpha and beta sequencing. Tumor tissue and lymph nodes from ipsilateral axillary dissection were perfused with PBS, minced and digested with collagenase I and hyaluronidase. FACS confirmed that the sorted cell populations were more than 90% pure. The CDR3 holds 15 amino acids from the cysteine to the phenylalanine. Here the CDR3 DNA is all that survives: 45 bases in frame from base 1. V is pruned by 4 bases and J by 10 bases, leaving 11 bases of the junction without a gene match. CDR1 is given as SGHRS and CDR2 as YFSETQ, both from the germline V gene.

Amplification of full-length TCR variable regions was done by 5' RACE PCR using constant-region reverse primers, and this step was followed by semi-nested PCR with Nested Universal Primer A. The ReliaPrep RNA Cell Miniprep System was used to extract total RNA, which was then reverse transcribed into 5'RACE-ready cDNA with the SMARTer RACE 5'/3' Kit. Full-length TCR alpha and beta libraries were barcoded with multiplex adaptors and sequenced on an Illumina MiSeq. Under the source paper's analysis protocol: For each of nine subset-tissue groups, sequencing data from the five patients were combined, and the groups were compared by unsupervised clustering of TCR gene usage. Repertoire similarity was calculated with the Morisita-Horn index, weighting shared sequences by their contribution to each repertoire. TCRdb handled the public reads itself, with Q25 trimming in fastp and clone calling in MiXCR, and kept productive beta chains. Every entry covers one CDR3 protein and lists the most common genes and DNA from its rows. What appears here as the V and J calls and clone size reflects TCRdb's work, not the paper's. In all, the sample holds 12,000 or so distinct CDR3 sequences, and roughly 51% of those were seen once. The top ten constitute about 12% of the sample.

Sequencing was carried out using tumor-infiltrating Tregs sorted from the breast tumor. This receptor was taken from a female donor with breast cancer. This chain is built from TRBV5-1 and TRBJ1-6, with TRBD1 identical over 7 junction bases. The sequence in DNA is TGCGCCAGCAGCGGCGATCAGGGGGGAGGATCACCCCTCCACTTT. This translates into CASSGDQGGGSPLHF.